Listed below are T cell receptor beta chains from one sample, sequenced in a study of beta chain features in type 1 diabetes. Generated by immunoSEQ multiplex PCR, the TCRdb table keeps only in-frame clones and is missing some. The table has 150,000 to 200,000 clones, about 9% seen once. Specimen: central memory CD4+ T cells from blood. The receptor source for this set is a woman aged 18-29 years with type 1 diabetes. The CDR3 runs from the conserved cysteine through the conserved F or W.

V gene	J gene	CDR3 protein
TRBV29-1	TRBJ1-2	CSVEDRRSYGYTF
TRBV5-1	TRBJ2-7	CASSLSRVDYEQYF
TRBV7-2	TRBJ2-3	CASSLLTGTSGGRTDTQYF
TRBV7-3	TRBJ2-2	CASRPSGASGFGELFF
TRBV5-1	TRBJ1-6	CASTPSTGENSPLHF
TRBV28	TRBJ2-1	CASTLGSSGRFDEQFF
TRBV7-2	TRBJ2-5	CASSRNPGGGETQYF
TRBV4-3	TRBJ2-3	CASSQEGLAGGHTDTQYF
TRBV2	TRBJ1-5	CASSEVGGTGPQHF
TRBV6-5	TRBJ2-1	CASSYNFASGNEQFF
TRBV5-1	TRBJ2-1	CASSMGASGEQFF
TRBV4-3	TRBJ1-6	CASSQDPPGGNPPLHF
TRBV5-6	TRBJ2-5	CASSFGKETQYF
TRBV12-5	TRBJ2-5	CASVRRDTETQYF
TRBV15	TRBJ2-1	CATSREDRVHPHEQFF
TRBV5-4	TRBJ2-2	CASSLMRGTDTGELFF
TRBV10-3	TRBJ2-5	CAISATSGAEATQYF
TRBV7-6	TRBJ2-6	CASRPSTGAGANVLTF
TRBV10-3	TRBJ2-7	CAISGRDRGYEQYF
TRBV18	TRBJ2-7	CATEESTDEQYF
TRBV5-6	TRBJ2-7	CASSLTRAYEQYF
TRBV5-6	TRBJ2-7	CASSSIATYEQYF
TRBV10-3	TRBJ1-1	CAIRPPGQGSTEAFF
TRBV7-2	TRBJ2-5	CASSLGLREGSETQYF
TRBV7-2	TRBJ2-1	CASSPTRDWNEQFF
TRBV30	TRBJ2-5	CAATPGPLFQETQYF
TRBV19	TRBJ1-5	CASKGRDGNQPQHF
TRBV19	TRBJ1-5	CASSLDRNSNQPQHF
TRBV6-4	TRBJ2-5	CASSVEAGETQYF
TRBV7-9	TRBJ2-7	CASSPRTASSYEQYF
TRBV15	TRBJ1-2	CATSRGQGAGGYTF
TRBV20-1	TRBJ2-7	CSAGRWYEQYF
TRBV4-3	TRBJ2-5	CASSQSRGYQETQYF
TRBV7-8	TRBJ1-2	CASSPTTGNYGYTF
TRBV30	TRBJ1-5	CAWKGQGGSQPQHF
TRBV30	TRBJ1-2	CACPGGINYGYTF
TRBV11-2	TRBJ2-5	CASSLFDKARETQYF
TRBV4-3	TRBJ2-7	CASSQSPTGSSYEQYF
TRBV5-4	TRBJ2-5	CASSDGTQVGETQYF
TRBV5-1	TRBJ2-5	CASSFGTSEETQYF
TRBV14	TRBJ1-4	CATTGWAEVVVSEKLFF
TRBV2	TRBJ2-5	CASSETGSRGETQYF
TRBV11-2	TRBJ2-3	CASSLGGHPTDTQYF
TRBV7-2	TRBJ2-3	CASSFPTSGSDTQYF
TRBV27	TRBJ2-7	CARGGYEQYF
TRBV7-9	TRBJ1-1	CASSLTSGAGTEAFF
TRBV2	TRBJ2-5	CASSEGRDRQETQYF
TRBV29-1	TRBJ2-7	CSVEVTQRAEQYF